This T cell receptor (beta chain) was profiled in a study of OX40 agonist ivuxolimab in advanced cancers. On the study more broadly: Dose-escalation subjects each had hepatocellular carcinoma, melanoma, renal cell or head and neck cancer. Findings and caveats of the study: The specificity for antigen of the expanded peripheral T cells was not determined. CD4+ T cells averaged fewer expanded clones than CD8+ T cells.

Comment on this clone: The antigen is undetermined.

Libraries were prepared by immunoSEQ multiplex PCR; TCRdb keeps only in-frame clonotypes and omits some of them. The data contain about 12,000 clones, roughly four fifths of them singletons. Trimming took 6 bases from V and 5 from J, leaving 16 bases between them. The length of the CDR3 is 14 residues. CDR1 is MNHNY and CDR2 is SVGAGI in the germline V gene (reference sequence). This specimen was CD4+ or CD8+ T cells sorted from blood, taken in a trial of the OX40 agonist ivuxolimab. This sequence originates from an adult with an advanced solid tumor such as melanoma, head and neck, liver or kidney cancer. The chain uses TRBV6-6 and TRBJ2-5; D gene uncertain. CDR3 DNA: TGTGCCAGCAGAAATCCCGAAGATGGGGAGACCCAGTACTTC. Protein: CASRNPEDGETQYF.